This record covers a single T cell receptor (beta chain). Germline V gene sequence: CDR1 MGHDK, CDR2 SYGVNS. V trimming: 4 bases; J trimming: 7 bases; junction bases outside the gene matches: 4. The CDR3 extends over 15 amino acids. Measured with immunoSEQ multiplex PCR; TCRdb has only the in-frame clones, and not every one. The sample lists about 160,000 clones, under 95% occurring once. This sample is part of a study of blood T cell repertoires in COVID-19. Study-wide context: PBMCs, B-cell-depleted T cells, or T cells provided the cDNA or gDNA that made up the material.

The sequence was collected from a man younger than 30 with acute or convalescent COVID-19. The chain carries TRBV25-1 and TRBJ2-1, with TRBD2 matching 13 bases. Specimen: peripheral blood. CDR3 sequence: CASSGLGLAGNEQFF. The CDR3 DNA sequence: TGTGCCAGCAGTGGCCTGGGACTAGCGGGAAATGAGCAGTTCTTC.